This T cell receptor beta chain was sequenced in a study of response to subunit inactivated influenza vaccine. There are a few counts of this clonotype. Its antigen remains unidentified. TCRdb used MiXCR to reprocess the RT-PCR reads, holding one entry per CDR3 protein. This table holds about 520,000 distinct CDR3 sequences, less than 30% found once. Findings and limits, study-wide: That few new T cells are recruited by each seasonal influenza vaccination was the authors' suggestion.

The receptor comes from a man between 45 and 60 years old who received an inactivated influenza vaccine. The input for sequencing was CD4+ T cells sorted from PBMCs, taken roughly 5 days after vaccination.

CDR3 loop: CASSPSPSSGSYEQYF. For the CDR3, the DNA is TGTGCCAGCAGTCCTTCTCCTTCTAGCGGGAGCTACGAGCAGTACTTC. The chain employs TRBV6-2 or TRBV6-3 and TRBJ2-7; 10 bases match TRBD2. The CDR3 is made up of 16 amino acids. Germline values: CDR1 MNHEY, CDR2 SVGEGT. V shed 5 bases and J 3 bases; nucleotides not matched to a gene: 10.